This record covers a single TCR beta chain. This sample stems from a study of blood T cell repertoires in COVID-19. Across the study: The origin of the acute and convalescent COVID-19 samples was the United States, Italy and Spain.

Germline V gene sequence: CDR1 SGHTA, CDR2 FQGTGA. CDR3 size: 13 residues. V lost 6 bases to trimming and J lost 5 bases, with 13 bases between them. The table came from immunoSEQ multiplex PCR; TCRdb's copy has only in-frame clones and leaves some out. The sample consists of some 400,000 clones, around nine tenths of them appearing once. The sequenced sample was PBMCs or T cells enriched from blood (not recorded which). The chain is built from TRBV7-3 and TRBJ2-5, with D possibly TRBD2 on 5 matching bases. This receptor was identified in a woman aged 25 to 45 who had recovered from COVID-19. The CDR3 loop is CASSKDSRETQYF. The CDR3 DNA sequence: TGTGCCAGCAGTAAGGACTCTCGGGAGACCCAGTACTTC.